The 24 T cell receptor beta chains presented below share a single source sample, sequenced in a study of CD8 T cells in ankylosing spondylitis. Study-level results: About 8 highly homologous variants made up a TCR beta motif, and this motif appeared characteristic of ankylosing spondylitis blood.

TCRdb reprocessed the 5' RACE reads with MiXCR, giving one entry per CDR3 protein. This table has around 440,000 distinct CDR3 sequences, roughly a sixth appearing once. Their recognized antigens are unknown. The specimen sequenced was blood, either unsorted or a sorted T cell fraction (not recorded which). These receptors all stem from a male donor with ankylosing spondylitis.

The rearrangement joins TRBV2 to TRBJ2-1; 8 bases are a match to TRBD1. Germline CDR1 SNHLY, CDR2 FYNNEI. The CDR3 totals 15 residues. V lost 4 bases to trimming and J lost 1 base; unmatched junction nucleotides: 3. Here the CDR3 reads CASSVQGVSYNEQFF. CDR3 bases: TGTGCCAGCAGTGTACAGGGGGTGTCCTACAATGAGCAGTTCTTC.

The chain has TRBV6-2 or TRBV6-3 and TRBJ2-5, with D unclear. V was clipped by 2 bases and J by 2 bases, with 9 bases between them. This CDR3 spans 14 amino acids. Per the germline V gene, CDR1 is MNHEY and CDR2 is SVGEGT. CDR3 nucleotides: TGTGCCAGCAGTTACGCAGGAGCACAAGAGACCCAGTACTTC. Translated, it gives CASSYAGAQETQYF.

The chain couples TRBV11-2 to TRBJ2-7, with unresolved D. There are 12 residues in the CDR3. Germline V gene lookup returns CDR1 SGHAT and CDR2 FQNNGV. V was shortened by 4 bases and J by 2 bases, with 6 bases between the two germline ends. The CDR3 sequence is CASSSPTYEQYF. Here the CDR3 DNA reads TGTGCCAGCAGCTCCCCCACCTACGAGCAGTACTTC.

This clonotype turned up a few times. This chain uses TRBV12-3 or TRBV12-4 with TRBJ1-3; D is ambiguous. The CDR3 has 13 amino acids. Trimming stripped 5 bases from V and 1 base from J, with 6 bases between. The CDR3 loop reads CASSAASGNTIYF. The CDR3 DNA sequence: TGTGCCAGCAGTGCCGCATCTGGAAACACCATATATTTT.

The chain has TRBV20-1 and TRBJ2-7; D is undetermined. This CDR3 spans 14 amino acids. In germline, CDR1 is DFQATT, CDR2 SNEGSKA (reference sequence). The germline V and J ends were trimmed by 1 base and 2 bases, with 12 bases remaining between them. CDR3 region: CSARGGVATYEQYF. In nucleotides, the CDR3 is TGCAGTGCTAGAGGAGGCGTAGCCACCTACGAGCAGTACTTC.

This clonotype was detected a few times. V and J are TRBV20-1 and TRBJ1-2; no clear D gene. Trimming cost V 1 base and J 4 bases, with 10 bases left between them. The CDR3 spans 13 residues. CDR1 DFQATT and CDR2 SNEGSKA come from the germline V gene (reference sequence). The CDR3: CSARALSSYGYTF. As DNA, the CDR3 is TGCAGTGCTAGAGCTCTATCGTCCTATGGCTACACCTTC.

This chain joins TRBV20-1 and TRBJ2-7, with D uncertain. The V gene lost 1 base and the J gene lost 2 bases, with 3 bases spanning the gap. CDR3 length: 11 residues. Per germline, CDR1 DFQATT and CDR2 SNEGSKA (reference sequence). This CDR3 reads CSARGAYEQYF. DNA of the CDR3: TGCAGTGCTAGAGGGGCCTACGAGCAGTACTTC.

In this sample, this clonotype turned up a few times. This sequence joins TRBV7-6 and TRBJ2-1; D is unresolved. The CDR3 runs 15 residues. CDR1 and CDR2 (germline): SGHVS, FNYEAQ. V was shortened by 1 base and J by 7 bases, with 14 bases between the two germline ends. The CDR3, as DNA: TGTGCCAGCAGCTTAGGGGGTATCCTGAGGAATGAGCAGTTCTTC. It codes for CASSLGGILRNEQFF.

This clonotype was counted only a few times. The chain recombines TRBV5-1 with TRBJ1-1; D is ambiguous. Germline values: CDR1 SGHRS, CDR2 YFSETQ. This CDR3 is built from 12 residues. V was pared by 1 base and J by 11 bases, with 12 bases between. CDR3 nucleotide sequence: TGCGCCAGCAGCTTGAAGTTAGGGAAGGCTTTCTTT. As protein: CASSLKLGKAFF.

This clonotype has a handful of counts. The chain has TRBV19 and TRBJ1-6; 7 bases match TRBD1. Per germline, CDR1 LNHDA and CDR2 SQIVND (reference sequence). The trim removed 5 bases at V and 9 bases at J, leaving 7 bases unmatched. The CDR3 is made up of 14 amino acids. DNA of the CDR3: TGTGCCAGTAGTTTGGGGACAGCCAGTTCACCCCTCCACTTT. Amino acid sequence: CASSLGTASSPLHF.

V is TRBV5-1 and J is TRBJ2-1; D assignment may be TRBD1 or TRBD2 (5 bases each). V was clipped by 4 bases and J by 9 bases, with 20 bases between them. This CDR3 is built from 15 residues. Germline V gene lookup returns CDR1 SGHRS and CDR2 YFSETQ. The CDR3: CASSPRDPDWGEQFF. In DNA form, the CDR3 reads TGCGCCAGCAGCCCCCGGGACCCGGACTGGGGTGAGCAGTTCTTC.

This rearrangement joins TRBV11-2 to TRBJ1-1; 7 nucleotides match TRBD1. V dropped 1 base and J dropped 6; count of bases not matched to a gene: 14. The CDR3 runs 17 residues. Germline CDR1 is SGHAT and CDR2 is FQNNGV. CDR3 sequence (DNA): TGTGCCAGCAGCTTAGCTCCAGACAGGGAAATTCGGGCTGAAGCTTTCTTT. This gives the protein CASSLAPDREIRAEAFF.

The chain employs TRBV5-1 and TRBJ2-1, with 11 bases matching TRBD1. The CDR3 has 17 amino acids. Trimming cost V 4 bases and J 6 bases; bases outside gene matches: 12. Germline CDR1 and CDR2: SGHRS and YFSETQ. In DNA form, the CDR3 reads TGCGCCAGCAGCGCCCGACCGGGACAGGGGGTCATCAATGAGCAGTTCTTC. Amino acids: CASSARPGQGVINEQFF. Full variable domain (remainder filled in from reference TRBV5-1 and TRBJ2-1): KAGVTQTPRYLIKTRGQQVTLSCSPISGHRSVSWYQQTPGQGLQFLFEYFSETQRNKGNFPGRFSGRQFSNSRSEMNVSTLELGDSALYLCASSARPGQGVINEQFFGPGTRLTVL.

This clonotype showed up just a few times. The chain links TRBV6-1 to TRBJ2-7; D tentatively fits TRBD1 or TRBD2 (5 bases each). The V end was cut by 6 bases, the J end by 3 bases, with 15 bases between. The CDR3 is made up of 14 amino acids. The V gene's germline CDR1 is MNHNS and CDR2 SASEGT. Here the CDR3 reads CASRGAYRHYEQYF. The CDR3 DNA is TGTGCCAGCAGGGGAGCGTACAGGCACTACGAGCAGTACTTC.

This clonotype was seen at least ten times. This sequence joins TRBV12-3 or TRBV12-4 and TRBJ1-4; D remains ambiguous. Trimming left V 0 bases short and J 0 bases short, with 8 bases between. The CDR3 is 16 amino acids. The CDR3 region has the DNA TGTGCCAGCAGTTTAGCTTCACATGCAACTAATGAAAAACTGTTTTTT. This gives the protein CASSLASHATNEKLFF.

This clonotype appeared a few times. The chain has TRBV5-6 and TRBJ1-3; no firm D call. Between the trimmed V and J ends, which lost 5 bases and 2 bases, there was a span of 14 bases. The CDR3 runs to 15 residues. Germline V gene sequence: CDR1 SGHDT, CDR2 YYEEEE. CDR3 in DNA: TGTGCCAGCAGTTCGCCCGGGGAACCTGGAAACACCATATATTTT. This sequence encodes CASSSPGEPGNTIYF.

This clonotype was observed a few times. The CDR3 region is CASSPPGRENTEAFF. The CDR3 DNA reads TGTGCCAGCTCACCCCCAGGGAGGGAGAACACTGAAGCTTTCTTT. This chain links TRBV18 with TRBJ1-1; D perhaps matches TRBD1 (5 bases). Trimming removed 3 bases at V and 1 base at J, with 12 bases between. CDR1 is KGHSH, CDR2 LQKENI, per germline. The CDR3 totals 15 residues.

The sample holds many counts of this clonotype. The chain recombines TRBV25-1 with TRBJ1-5, with D unclear. V lost 2 bases to trimming and J lost 3 bases, with 8 bases between them. CDR1 is MGHDK, CDR2 SYGVNS, per germline. The CDR3 is made up of 14 amino acids. The CDR3 spells CASSEHELNQPQHF. The CDR3 DNA sequence: TGTGCCAGCAGTGAACATGAACTCAATCAGCCCCAGCATTTT. The full variable domain, rest sourced from reference TRBV25-1 and TRBJ1-5, is EADIYQTPRYLVIGTGKKITLECSQTMGHDKMYWYQQDPGMELHLIHYSYGVNSTEKGDLSSESTVSRIRTEHFPLTLESARPSHTSQYLCASSEHELNQPQHFGDGTRLSIL.

This clonotype was counted between two and nine times. The chain links TRBV28 to TRBJ2-1; 13 bases line up with TRBD2. This CDR3 comprises 14 residues. V was pared by 7 bases and J by 9 bases, with 6 bases of the junction left unmatched. In germline, CDR1 is MDHEN, CDR2 SYDVKM. Written as DNA, the CDR3 is TGTGCCAGCACCCGGACTAGCGGGAGCGTTGAGCAGTTCTTC. As protein: CASTRTSGSVEQFF.

This clonotype was counted between two and nine times. The CDR3 spells CASSLRGRAEAFF. In DNA form, the CDR3 reads TGTGCCAGCAGTCTCAGGGGGCGGGCTGAAGCTTTCTTT. The chain couples TRBV6-1 to TRBJ1-1, with TRBD1 matching over 8 bases. The CDR3 has 13 residues. Trimming cost V 5 bases and J 6 bases; bases outside gene matches: 5. Germline lookup yields CDR1 MNHNS and CDR2 SASEGT.

This clonotype was seen more than once but under ten times. The chain links TRBV20-1 to TRBJ1-1, with D uncertain. This CDR3 is 15 amino acids long. Trimming shortened V by 2 bases and J by 1 base, and 14 bases separated the two germline ends. Germline assignment: CDR1 DFQATT and CDR2 SNEGSKA (reference sequence). CDR3 amino acids: CSARPPVVGNTEAFF. The DNA of the CDR3 is TGCAGTGCTAGACCGCCCGTGGTCGGGAACACTGAAGCTTTCTTT.

The CDR3 DNA follows: TGTGCCAGCTCACCAACGGGTTACGTTTGGACCGGGGAGCTGTTTTTT. Translated, it gives CASSPTGYVWTGELFF. The rearrangement joins TRBV18 to TRBJ2-2, with D unresolved. There are 16 residues in the CDR3. Per the germline V gene, CDR1 is KGHSH and CDR2 is LQKENI. Trimming shortened V by 2 bases and J by 5 bases, and 15 bases separated the two germline ends.

This clonotype was detected only a few times. The V gene is TRBV7-9, the J gene TRBJ1-4; D gene ambiguous. Deletions cut 4 bases from V and 8 bases from J, with 8 bases between. This CDR3 spans 12 amino acids. Germline CDR1 is SEHNR and CDR2 is FQNEAQ (reference sequence). This CDR3 reads CASSSVGEKLFF. In nucleotides, the CDR3 is TGTGCCAGCAGCTCAGTGGGGGAAAAACTGTTTTTT.

This clonotype was seen only a few times. The rearrangement uses TRBV5-1 and TRBJ2-1; either TRBD1 or TRBD2 may supply D (5 bases each). Germline V CDR1 and CDR2: SGHRS, YFSETQ. The CDR3 has 16 residues. V gave up 4 bases and J gave up 0 bases, with 14 bases separating them. CDR3 loop: CASSSRVGGSYNEQFF. CDR3 DNA: TGCGCCAGCAGCAGCAGGGTAGGAGGCTCCTACAATGAGCAGTTCTTC.